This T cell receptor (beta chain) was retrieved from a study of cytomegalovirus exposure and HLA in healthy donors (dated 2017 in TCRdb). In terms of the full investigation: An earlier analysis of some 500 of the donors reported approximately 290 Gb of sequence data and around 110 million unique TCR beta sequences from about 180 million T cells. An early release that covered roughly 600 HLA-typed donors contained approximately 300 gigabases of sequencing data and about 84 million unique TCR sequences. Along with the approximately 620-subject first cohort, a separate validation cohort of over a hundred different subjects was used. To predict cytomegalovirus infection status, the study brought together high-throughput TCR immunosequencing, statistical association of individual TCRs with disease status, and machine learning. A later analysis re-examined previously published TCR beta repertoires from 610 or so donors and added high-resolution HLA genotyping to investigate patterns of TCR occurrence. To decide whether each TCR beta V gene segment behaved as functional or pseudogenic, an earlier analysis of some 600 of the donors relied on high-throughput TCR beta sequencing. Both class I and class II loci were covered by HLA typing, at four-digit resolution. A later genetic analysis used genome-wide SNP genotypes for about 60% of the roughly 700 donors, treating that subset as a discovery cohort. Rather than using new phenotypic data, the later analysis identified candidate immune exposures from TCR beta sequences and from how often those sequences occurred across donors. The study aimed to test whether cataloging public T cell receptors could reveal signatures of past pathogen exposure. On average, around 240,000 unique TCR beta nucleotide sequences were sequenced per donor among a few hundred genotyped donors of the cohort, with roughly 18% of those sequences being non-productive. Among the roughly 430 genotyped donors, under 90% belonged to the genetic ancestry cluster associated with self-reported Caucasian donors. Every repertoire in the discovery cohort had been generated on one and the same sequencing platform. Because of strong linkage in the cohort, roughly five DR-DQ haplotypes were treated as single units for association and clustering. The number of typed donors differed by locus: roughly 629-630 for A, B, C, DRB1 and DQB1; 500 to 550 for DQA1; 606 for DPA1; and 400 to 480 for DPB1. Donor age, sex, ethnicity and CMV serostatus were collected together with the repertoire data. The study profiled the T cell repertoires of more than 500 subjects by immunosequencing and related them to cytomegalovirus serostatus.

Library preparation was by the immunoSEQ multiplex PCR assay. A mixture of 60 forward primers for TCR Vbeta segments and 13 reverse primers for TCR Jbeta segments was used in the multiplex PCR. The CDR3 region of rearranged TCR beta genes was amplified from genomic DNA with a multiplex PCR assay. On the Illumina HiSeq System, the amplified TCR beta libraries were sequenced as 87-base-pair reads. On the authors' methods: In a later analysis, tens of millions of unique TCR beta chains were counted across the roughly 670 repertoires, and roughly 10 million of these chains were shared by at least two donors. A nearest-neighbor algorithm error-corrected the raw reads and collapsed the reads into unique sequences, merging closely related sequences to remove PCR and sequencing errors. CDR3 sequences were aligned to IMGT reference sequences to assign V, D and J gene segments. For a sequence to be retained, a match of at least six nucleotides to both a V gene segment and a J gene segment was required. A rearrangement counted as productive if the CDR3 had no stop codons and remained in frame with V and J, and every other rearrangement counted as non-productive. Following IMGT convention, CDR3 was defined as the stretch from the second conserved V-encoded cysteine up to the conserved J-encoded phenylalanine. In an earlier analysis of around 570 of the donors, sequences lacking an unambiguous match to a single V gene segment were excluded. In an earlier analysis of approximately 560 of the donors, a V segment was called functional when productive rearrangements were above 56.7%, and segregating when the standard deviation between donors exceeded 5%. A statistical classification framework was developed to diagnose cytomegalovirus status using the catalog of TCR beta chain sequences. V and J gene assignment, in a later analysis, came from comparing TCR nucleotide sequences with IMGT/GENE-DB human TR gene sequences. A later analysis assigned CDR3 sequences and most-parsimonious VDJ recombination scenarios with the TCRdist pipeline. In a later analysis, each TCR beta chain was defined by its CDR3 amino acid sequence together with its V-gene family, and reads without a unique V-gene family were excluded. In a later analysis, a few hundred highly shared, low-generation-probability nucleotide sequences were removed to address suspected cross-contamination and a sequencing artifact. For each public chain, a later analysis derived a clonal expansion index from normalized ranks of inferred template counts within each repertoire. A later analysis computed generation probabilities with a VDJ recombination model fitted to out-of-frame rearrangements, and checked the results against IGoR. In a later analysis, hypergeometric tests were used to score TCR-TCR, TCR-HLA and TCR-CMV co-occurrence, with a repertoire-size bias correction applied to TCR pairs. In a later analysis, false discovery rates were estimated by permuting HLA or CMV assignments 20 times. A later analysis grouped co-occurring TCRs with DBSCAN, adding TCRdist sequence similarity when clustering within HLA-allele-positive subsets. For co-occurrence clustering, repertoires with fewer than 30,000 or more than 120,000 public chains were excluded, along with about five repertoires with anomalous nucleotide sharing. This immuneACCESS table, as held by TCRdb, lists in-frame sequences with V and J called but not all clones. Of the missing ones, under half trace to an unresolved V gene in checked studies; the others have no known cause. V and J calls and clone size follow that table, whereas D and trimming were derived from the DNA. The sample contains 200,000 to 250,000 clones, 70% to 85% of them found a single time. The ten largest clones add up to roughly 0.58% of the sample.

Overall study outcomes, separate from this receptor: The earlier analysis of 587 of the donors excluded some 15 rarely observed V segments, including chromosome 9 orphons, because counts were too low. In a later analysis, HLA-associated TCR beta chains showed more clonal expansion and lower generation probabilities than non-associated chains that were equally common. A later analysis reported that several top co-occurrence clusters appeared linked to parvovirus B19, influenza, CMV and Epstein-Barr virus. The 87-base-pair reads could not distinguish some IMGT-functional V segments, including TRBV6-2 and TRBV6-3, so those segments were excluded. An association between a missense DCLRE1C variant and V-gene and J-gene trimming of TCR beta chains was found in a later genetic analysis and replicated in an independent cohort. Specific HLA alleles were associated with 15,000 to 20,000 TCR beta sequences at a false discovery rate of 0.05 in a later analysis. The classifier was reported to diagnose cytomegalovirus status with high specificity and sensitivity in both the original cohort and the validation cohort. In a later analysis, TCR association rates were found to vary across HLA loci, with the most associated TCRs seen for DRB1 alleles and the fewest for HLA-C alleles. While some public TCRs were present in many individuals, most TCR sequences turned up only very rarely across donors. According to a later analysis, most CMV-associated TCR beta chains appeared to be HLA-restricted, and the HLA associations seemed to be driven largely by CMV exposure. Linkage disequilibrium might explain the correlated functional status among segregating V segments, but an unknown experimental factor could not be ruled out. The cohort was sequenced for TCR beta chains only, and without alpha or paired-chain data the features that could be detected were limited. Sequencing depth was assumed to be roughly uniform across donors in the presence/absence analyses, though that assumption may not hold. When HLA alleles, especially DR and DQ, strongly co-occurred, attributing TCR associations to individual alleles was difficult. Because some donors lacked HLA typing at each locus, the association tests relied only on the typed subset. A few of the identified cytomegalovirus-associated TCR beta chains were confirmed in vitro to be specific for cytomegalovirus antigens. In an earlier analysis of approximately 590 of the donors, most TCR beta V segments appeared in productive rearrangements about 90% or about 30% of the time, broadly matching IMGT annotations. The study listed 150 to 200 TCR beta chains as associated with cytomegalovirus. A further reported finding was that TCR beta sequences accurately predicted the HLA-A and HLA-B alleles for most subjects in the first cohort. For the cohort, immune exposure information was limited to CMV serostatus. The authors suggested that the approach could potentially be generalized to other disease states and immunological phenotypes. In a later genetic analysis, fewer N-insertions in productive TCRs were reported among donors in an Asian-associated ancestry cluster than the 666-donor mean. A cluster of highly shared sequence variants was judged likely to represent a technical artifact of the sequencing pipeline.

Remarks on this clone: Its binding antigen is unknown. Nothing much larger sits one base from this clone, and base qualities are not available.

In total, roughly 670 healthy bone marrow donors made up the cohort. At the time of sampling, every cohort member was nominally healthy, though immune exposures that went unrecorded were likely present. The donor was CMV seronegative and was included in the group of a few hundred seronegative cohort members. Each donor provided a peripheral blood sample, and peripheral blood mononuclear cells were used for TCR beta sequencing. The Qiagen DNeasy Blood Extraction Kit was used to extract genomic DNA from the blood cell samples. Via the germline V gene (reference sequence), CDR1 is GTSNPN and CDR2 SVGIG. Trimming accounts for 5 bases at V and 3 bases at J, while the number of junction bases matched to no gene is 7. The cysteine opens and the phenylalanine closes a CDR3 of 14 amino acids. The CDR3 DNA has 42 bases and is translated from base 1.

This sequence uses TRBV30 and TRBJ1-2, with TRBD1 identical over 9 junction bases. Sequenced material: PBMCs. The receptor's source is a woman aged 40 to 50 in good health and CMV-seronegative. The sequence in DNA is TGTGCCTGGGGGTCCACAGGGGGCGACTATGGCTACACCTTC. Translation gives CAWGSTGGDYGYTF.